The 8 T cell receptor beta chains given below trace back to one sample, sequenced in a study of CD8 T cells in Susac syndrome (dated by TCRdb to between 2018 and 2021). Library prep was done by the immunoSEQ multiplex PCR assay. RNA was extracted using the RNeasy kit, and about 0.5 to 1 microgram was reverse transcribed with random hexamers. TCRdb cleaned the public reads at Q25 with fastp, built clones with MiXCR and kept in-frame beta chains. Merged by CDR3 protein, the rows form single entries marked with the most common genes and DNA. The sample contains 200,000 to 300,000 distinct CDR3 sequences, 90% to 97% of them found a single time. The top ten clones comprise 0.08% to 0.11% of the sample. The sample comprised CD4+ T cells from PBMCs. These receptors were taken from a human donor with Susac syndrome.

The chain recombines TRBV20-1 with TRBJ1-2; 7 nucleotides agree with TRBD1. The CDR3 covers 14 residues. Germline values: CDR1 DFQATT, CDR2 SNEGSKA (reference sequence). J was trimmed by 4 bases and V by 8 bases; bases with no gene match: 13. The CDR3 DNA sequence: TGCAGTCCCCGGACAGGTTCTCAGACCTATGGCTACACCTTC. This gives the protein CSPRTGSQTYGYTF.

This sequence joins TRBV29-1 and TRBJ2-1, with TRBD1 matching 9 bases. CDR3 length: 13 residues. Germline assignment: CDR1 SQVTM and CDR2 ANQGSEA. V lost 6 bases to trimming and J lost 9 bases; unmatched junction nucleotides: 9. CDR3 in amino acids: CSVGQGRRGEQFF. As DNA, the CDR3 is TGCAGCGTGGGACAGGGCCGGAGAGGTGAGCAGTTCTTC.

V usage is TRBV30 and J usage is TRBJ1-5, with 8 bases matching TRBD1. The CDR3 is made up of 15 amino acids. The trim removed 3 bases at V and 2 bases at J, leaving 6 bases unmatched. The germline gives CDR1 GTSNPN, CDR2 SVGIG (reference sequence). The DNA for the CDR3 is TGTGCCTGGAGCCACTGGGGACAGGGCAATCAGCCCCAGCATTTT. Translating it yields CAWSHWGQGNQPQHF.

The CDR3 spells CASSGQLVNTEAFF. CDR3 coding DNA: TGTGCCAGCTCGGGTCAGTTAGTCAACACTGAAGCTTTCTTT. The chain links TRBV7-9 to TRBJ1-1; D gene uncertain. Trimming pared 8 bases from V and 2 bases from J, leaving 15 bases between. CDR1 and CDR2 from the germline V gene are SEHNR and FQNEAQ (reference sequence). The CDR3 is 14 amino acids. Using reference TRBV7-9 and TRBJ1-1 for the parts outside the CDR3, the full variable domain is DTGVSQNPRHKITKRGQNVTFRCDPISEHNRLYWYRQTLGQGPEFLTYFQNEAQLEKSRLLSDRFSAERPKGSFSTLEIQRTEQGDSAMYLCASSGQLVNTEAFFGQGTRLTVV.

The chain couples TRBV20-1 to TRBJ2-3; 8 bases are a match to TRBD2. CDR1 is DFQATT, CDR2 SNEGSKA, per germline (reference sequence). This CDR3 region has 13 residues. CDR3 loop: CTALTSGTDTQYF. CDR3 in DNA: TGCACCGCCCTGACTAGCGGCACAGATACGCAGTATTTT.

V gene TRBV20-1 combines with J gene TRBJ2-1; 8 bases match TRBD2. V shed 0 bases and J 2 bases; nucleotides not matched to a gene: 3. Germline CDR1 and CDR2: DFQATT and SNEGSKA (reference sequence). This CDR3 has 15 amino acids. The CDR3 loop is CSARDQREPYNEQFF. For the CDR3, the DNA is TGCAGTGCTAGAGATCAGCGGGAGCCCTACAATGAGCAGTTCTTC.

The chain combines TRBV9 with TRBJ2-5, with TRBD2 matching 7 bases. V dropped 0 bases and J dropped 3; count of bases not matched to a gene: 5. This CDR3 contains 15 residues. Germline-derived CDR1 and CDR2 are SGDLS and YYNGEE. CDR3 amino acids: CASSVDGRAEETQYF. Here the CDR3 DNA reads TGTGCCAGCAGCGTAGATGGGAGGGCCGAAGAGACCCAGTACTTC.

The CDR3 spells CSVEGSWGLAEYSYNEQFF. In DNA form, the CDR3 reads TGCAGCGTTGAAGGTAGTTGGGGACTAGCGGAATACTCCTACAATGAGCAGTTCTTC. The chain carries TRBV29-1 and TRBJ2-1; 11 bases map to TRBD2. Germline assignment: CDR1 SQVTM and CDR2 ANQGSEA. The CDR3 has 19 amino acids. V shed 1 base, J shed 0 bases, and the junction held 11 bases outside the gene matches.